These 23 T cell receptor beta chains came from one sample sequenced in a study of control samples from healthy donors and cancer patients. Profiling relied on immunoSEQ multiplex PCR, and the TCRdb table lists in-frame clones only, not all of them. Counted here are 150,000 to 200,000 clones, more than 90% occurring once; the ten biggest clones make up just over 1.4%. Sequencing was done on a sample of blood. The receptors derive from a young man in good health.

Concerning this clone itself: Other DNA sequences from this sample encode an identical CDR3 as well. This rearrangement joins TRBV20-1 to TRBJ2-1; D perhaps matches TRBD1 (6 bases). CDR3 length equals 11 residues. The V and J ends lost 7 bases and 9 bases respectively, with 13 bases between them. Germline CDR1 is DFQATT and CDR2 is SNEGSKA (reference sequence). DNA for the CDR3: TGCAGTGGCACAGGGTTGACTGAGCAGTTCTTC. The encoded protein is CSGTGLTEQFF.

The CDR3 sequence is CASRGQQGNTEAFF. The DNA for the CDR3 is TGCGCCAGCAGGGGGCAACAGGGGAACACTGAAGCTTTCTTT. The chain couples TRBV5-1 to TRBJ1-1; maybe TRBD1 (6 bases). Trimming stripped 5 bases from V and 1 base from J, with 12 bases between. The germline V gene encodes CDR1 SGHRS and CDR2 YFSETQ. The CDR3 consists of 14 residues.

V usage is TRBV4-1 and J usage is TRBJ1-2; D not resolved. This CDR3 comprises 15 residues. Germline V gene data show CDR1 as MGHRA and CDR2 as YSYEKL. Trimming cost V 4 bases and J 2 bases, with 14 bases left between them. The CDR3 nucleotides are TGCGCCAGCAGCCCCAGGCGCCTCACCAACTATGGCTACACCTTC. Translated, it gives CASSPRRLTNYGYTF.

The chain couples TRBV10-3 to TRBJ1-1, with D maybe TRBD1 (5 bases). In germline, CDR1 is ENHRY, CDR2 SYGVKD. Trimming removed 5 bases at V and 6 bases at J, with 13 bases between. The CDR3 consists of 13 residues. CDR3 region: CAISKDGGAEAFF. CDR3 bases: TGTGCCATCAGTAAGGACGGGGGGGCTGAAGCTTTCTTT.

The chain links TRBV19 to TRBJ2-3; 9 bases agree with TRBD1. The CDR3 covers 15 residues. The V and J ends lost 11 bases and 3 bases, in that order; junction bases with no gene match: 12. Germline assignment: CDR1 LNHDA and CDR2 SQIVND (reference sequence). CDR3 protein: CAVRGTGRGTDTQYF. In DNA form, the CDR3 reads TGTGCCGTGAGGGGGACAGGGCGAGGGACAGATACGCAGTATTTT.

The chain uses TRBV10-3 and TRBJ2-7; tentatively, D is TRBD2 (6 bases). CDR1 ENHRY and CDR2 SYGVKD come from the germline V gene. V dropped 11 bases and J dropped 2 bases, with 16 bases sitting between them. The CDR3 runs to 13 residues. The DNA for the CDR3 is TGTGCCGTGCGCGGGGCAGGGACCTACGAGCAGTACTTC. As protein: CAVRGAGTYEQYF.

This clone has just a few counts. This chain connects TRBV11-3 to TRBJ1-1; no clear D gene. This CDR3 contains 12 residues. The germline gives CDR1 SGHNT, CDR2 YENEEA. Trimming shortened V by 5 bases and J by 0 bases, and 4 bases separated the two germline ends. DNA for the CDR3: TGTGCCAGCAGCGGCTTGAACACTGAAGCTTTCTTT. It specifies CASSGLNTEAFF.

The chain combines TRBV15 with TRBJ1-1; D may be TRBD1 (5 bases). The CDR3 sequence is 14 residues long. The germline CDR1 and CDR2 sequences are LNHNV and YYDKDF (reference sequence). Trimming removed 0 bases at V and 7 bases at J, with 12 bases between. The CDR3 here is CATSRDSGKGEAFF. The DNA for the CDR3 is TGTGCCACCAGCAGAGACTCAGGGAAGGGTGAAGCTTTCTTT.

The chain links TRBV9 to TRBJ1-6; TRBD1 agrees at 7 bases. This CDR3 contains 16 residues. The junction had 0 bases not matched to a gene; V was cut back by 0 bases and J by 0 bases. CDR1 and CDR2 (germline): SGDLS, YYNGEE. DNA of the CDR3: TGTGCCAGCAGCGTAGGGGACAGCTCCTATAATTCACCCCTCCACTTT. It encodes CASSVGDSSYNSPLHF.

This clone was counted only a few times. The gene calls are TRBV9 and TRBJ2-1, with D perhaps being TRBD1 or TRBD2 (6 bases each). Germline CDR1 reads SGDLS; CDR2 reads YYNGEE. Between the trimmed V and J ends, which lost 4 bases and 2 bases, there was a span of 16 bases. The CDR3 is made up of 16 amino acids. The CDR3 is CASSRTVGGTYNEQFF. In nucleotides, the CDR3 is TGTGCCAGCAGCCGGACAGTAGGAGGGACCTACAATGAGCAGTTCTTC.

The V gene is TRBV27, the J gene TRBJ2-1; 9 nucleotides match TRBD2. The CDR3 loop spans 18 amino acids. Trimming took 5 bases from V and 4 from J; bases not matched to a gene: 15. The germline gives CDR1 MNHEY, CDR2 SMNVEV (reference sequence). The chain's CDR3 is CASSKFGASGNGYNEQFF. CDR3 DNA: TGTGCCAGCAGTAAGTTCGGGGCTAGCGGGAACGGTTACAATGAGCAGTTCTTC.

The DNA of the CDR3 is TGTGCCAGCAGCGCCGGGACAGGGAATAGCAATCAGCCCCAGCATTTT. It yields the protein CASSAGTGNSNQPQHF. This chain uses TRBV14 with TRBJ1-5; 9 positions match TRBD1. The CDR3 length is 16 residues. The V gene end was trimmed by 5 bases and the J gene end by 0 bases; junction bases not matched to a gene: 5. The germline CDR1 and CDR2 sequences are SGHDN and FVKESK.

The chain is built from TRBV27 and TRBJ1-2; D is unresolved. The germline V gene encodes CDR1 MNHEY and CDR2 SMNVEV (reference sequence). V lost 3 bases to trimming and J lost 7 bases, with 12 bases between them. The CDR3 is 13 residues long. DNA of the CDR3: TGTGCCAGCAGTTTTATACCCCGGGGTGGCTACACCTTC. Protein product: CASSFIPRGGYTF.

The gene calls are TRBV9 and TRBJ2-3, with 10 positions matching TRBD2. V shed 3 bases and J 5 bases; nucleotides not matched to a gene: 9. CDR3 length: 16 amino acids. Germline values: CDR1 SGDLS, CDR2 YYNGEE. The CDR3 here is CASSAPASGRGDTQYF. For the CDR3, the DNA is TGTGCCAGCAGCGCCCCAGCTAGCGGGAGAGGAGATACGCAGTATTTT.

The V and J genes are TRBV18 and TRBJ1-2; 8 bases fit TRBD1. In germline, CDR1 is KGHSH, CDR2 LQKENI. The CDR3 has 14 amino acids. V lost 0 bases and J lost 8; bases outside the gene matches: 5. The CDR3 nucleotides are TGTGCCAGCTCACCACCTGGACAGGGCGGCGGCTACACCTTC. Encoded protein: CASSPPGQGGGYTF.

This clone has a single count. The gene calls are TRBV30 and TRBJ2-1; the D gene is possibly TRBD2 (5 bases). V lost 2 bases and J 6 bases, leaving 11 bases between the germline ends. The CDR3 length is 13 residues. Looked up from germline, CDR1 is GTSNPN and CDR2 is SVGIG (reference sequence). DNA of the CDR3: TGTGCCTGGAGTATTACTAGTGGCAATGAGCAGTTCTTC. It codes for CAWSITSGNEQFF.

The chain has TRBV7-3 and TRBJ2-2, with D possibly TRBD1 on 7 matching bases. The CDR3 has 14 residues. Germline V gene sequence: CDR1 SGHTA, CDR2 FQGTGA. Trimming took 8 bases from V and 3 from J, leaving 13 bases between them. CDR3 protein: CASRRGTDTGELFF. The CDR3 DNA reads TGTGCCAGCCGACGCGGGACAGACACCGGGGAGCTGTTTTTT. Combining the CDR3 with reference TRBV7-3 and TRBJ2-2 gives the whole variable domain GAGVSQTPSNKVTEKGKYVELRCDPISGHTALYWYRQSLGQGPEFLIYFQGTGAADDSGLPNDRFFAVRPEGSVSTLKIQRTERGDSAVYLCASRRGTDTGELFFGEGSRLTVL.

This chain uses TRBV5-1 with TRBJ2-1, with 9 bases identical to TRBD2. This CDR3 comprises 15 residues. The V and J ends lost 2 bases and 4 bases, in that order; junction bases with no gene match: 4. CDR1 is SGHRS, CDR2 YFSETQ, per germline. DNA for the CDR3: TGCGCCAGCAGCTTAGCGGGGGGCGTGTACAATGAGCAGTTCTTC. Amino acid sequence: CASSLAGGVYNEQFF.

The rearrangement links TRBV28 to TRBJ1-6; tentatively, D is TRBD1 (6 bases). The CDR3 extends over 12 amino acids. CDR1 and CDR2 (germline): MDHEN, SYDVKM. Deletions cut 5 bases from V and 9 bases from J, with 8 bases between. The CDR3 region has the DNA TGTGCCAGCAGTAACAGGGCTTCACCCCTCCACTTT. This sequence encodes CASSNRASPLHF.

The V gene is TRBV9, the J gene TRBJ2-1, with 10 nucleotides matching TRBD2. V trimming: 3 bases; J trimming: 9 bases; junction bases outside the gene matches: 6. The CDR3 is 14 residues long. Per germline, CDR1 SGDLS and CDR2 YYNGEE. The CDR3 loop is CASSATSGPSEQFF. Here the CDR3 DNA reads TGTGCCAGCAGCGCGACTAGCGGGCCGAGTGAGCAGTTCTTC.

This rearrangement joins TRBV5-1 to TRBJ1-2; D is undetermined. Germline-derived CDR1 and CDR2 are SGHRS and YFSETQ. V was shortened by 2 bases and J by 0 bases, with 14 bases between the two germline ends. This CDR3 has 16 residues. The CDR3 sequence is CASSFGGQAANYGYTF. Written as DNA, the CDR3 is TGCGCCAGCAGCTTCGGCGGGCAGGCTGCTAACTATGGCTACACCTTC.

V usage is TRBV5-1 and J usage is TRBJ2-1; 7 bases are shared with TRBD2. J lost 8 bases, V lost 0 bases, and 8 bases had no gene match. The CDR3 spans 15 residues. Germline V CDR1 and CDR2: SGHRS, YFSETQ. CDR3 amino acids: CASSLGGLEADEQFF. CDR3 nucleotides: TGCGCCAGCAGCTTGGGTGGACTAGAGGCCGATGAGCAGTTCTTC.

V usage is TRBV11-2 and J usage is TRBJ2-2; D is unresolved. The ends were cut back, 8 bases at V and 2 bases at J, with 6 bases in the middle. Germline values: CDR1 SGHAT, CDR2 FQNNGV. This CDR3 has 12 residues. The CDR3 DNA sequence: TGTGCCAGCGCAGCAAACACCGGGGAGCTGTTTTTT. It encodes CASAANTGELFF.